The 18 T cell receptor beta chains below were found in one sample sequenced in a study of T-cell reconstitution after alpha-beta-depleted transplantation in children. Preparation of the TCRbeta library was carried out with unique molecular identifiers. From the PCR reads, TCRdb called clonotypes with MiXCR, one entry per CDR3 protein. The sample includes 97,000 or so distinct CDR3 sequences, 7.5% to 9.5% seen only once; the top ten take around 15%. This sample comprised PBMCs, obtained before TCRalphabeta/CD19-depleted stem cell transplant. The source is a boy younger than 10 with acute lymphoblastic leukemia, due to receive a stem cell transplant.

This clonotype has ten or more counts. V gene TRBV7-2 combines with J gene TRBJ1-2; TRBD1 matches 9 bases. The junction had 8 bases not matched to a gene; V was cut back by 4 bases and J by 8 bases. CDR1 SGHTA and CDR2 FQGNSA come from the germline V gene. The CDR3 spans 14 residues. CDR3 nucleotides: TGTGCCAGCAGCTCGGACAGGGGTTGGGGAGGCTACACCTTC. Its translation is CASSSDRGWGGYTF.

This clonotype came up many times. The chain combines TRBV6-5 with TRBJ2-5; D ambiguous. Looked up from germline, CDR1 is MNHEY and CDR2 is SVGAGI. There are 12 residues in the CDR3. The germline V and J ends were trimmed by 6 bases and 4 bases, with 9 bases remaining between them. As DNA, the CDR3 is TGTGCCAGCAGCCGCGGTCCAGAGACCCAGTACTTC. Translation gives CASSRGPETQYF.

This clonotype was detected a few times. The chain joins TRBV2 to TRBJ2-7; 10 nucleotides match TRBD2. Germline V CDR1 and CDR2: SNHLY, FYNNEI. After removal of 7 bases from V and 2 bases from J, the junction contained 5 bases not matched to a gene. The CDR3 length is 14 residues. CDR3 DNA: TGTGCCAGCACTCTAAGCGGGGGGGCCTACGAGCAGTACTTC. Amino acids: CASTLSGGAYEQYF.

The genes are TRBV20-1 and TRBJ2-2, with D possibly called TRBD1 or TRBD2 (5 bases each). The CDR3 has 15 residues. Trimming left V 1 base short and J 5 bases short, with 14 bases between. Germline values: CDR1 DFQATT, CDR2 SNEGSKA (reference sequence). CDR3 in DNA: TGCAGTGCTAGAGGAGGGACCTTAAGGACCGGGGAGCTGTTTTTT. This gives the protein CSARGGTLRTGELFF.

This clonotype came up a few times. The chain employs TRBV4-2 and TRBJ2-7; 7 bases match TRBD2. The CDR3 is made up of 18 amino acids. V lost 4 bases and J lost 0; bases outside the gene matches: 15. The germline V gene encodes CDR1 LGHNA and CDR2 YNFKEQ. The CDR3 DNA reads TGTGCCAGCAGCCCCTACCTCCGGGGGGAGGGTCTCTCCTACGAGCAGTACTTC. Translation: CASSPYLRGEGLSYEQYF.

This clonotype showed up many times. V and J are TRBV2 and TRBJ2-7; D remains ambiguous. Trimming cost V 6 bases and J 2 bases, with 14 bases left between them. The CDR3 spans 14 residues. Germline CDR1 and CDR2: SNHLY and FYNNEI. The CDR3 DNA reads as TGTGCCAGCAGGCCGACATACGTGGCCTACGAGCAGTACTTC. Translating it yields CASRPTYVAYEQYF.

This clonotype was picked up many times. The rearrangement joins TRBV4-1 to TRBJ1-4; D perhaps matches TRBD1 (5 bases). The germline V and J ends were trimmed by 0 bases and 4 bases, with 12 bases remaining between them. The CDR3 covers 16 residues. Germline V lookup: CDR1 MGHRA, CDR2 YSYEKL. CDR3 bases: TGCGCCAGCAGCCAAGAGGCTGGACAAATTAATGAAAAACTGTTTTTT. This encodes CASSQEAGQINEKLFF.

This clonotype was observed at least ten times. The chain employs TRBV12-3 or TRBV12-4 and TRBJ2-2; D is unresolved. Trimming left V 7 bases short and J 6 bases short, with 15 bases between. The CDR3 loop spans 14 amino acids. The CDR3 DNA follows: TGTGCCAGCACAATGACTGGGAAGGCCGGGGAGCTGTTTTTT. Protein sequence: CASTMTGKAGELFF.

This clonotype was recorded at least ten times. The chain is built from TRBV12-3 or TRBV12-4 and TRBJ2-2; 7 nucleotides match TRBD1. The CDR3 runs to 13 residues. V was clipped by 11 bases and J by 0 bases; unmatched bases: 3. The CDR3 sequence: CAGQASNTGELFF. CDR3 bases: TGTGCCGGACAGGCATCGAACACCGGGGAGCTGTTTTTT.

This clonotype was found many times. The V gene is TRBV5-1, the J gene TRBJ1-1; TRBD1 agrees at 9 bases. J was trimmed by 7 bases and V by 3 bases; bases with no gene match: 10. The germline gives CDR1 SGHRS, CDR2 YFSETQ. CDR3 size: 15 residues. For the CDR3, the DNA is TGCGCCAGCAGCTCTGTGACAGGGGGAAGGGGTGAAGCTTTCTTT. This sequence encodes CASSSVTGGRGEAFF.

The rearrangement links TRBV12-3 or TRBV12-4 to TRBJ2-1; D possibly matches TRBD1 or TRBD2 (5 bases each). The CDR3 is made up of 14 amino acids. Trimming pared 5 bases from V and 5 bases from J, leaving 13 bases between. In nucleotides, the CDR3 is TGTGCCAGCAGTGCCGGGACCTTTAACAATGAGCAGTTCTTC. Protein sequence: CASSAGTFNNEQFF.

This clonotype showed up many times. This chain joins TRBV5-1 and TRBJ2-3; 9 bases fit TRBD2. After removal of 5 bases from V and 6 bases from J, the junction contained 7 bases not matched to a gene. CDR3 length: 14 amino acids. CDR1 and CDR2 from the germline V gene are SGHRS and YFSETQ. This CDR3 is CASRIAGARDTQYF. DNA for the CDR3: TGCGCCAGCAGGATAGCGGGGGCCCGGGATACGCAGTATTTT.

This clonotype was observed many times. CDR3 in amino acids: CASSFWGQGQPQHF. CDR3 DNA: TGTGCCAGCAGTTTTTGGGGACAGGGGCAGCCCCAGCATTTT. The chain is built from TRBV12-3 or TRBV12-4 and TRBJ1-5; 10 positions match TRBD1. This CDR3 has 14 amino acids. Unmatched junction bases numbered 3, after V lost 3 bases and J lost 7 bases.

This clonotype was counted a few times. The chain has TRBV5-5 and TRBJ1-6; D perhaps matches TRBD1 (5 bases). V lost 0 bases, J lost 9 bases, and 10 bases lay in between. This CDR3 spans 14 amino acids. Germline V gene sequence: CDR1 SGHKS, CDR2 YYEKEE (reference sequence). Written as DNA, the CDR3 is TGTGCCAGCAGCTTGGGTAGGGGCCCTTCACCCCTCCACTTT. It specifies CASSLGRGPSPLHF.

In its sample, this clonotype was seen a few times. Here the CDR3 DNA reads TGCAGTGCTACCACAGATACGCAGTATTTT. It is translated as CSATTDTQYF. V gene TRBV20-1 combines with J gene TRBJ2-3; D gene uncertain. Germline CDR1 and CDR2: DFQATT and SNEGSKA (reference sequence). The CDR3 totals 10 residues. V was clipped by 4 bases and J by 2 bases, with 1 base between them.

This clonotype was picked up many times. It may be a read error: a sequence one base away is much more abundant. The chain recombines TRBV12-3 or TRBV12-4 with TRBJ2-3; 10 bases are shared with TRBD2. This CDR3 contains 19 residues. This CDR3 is CASCLEGSGGVASTDTQYF. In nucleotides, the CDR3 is TGTGCCAGCTGTTTGGAGGGAAGCGGGGGGGTCGCTAGCACAGATACGCAGTATTTT.

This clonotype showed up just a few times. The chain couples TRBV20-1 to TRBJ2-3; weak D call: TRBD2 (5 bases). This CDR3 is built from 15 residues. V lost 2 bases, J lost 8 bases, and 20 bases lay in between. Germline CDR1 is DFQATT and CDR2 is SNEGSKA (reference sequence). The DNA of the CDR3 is TGCAGTGCTAGAAAGTCTGCTAGCCCGACATTTACGCAGTATTTT. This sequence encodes CSARKSASPTFTQYF.

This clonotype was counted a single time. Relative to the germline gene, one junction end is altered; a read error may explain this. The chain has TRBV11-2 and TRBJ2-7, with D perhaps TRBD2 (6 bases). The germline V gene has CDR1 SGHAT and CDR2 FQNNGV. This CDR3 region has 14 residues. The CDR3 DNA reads TGTGCCAGCAGCATAAGGGACTTACACTACGAGCAGTGCTTC. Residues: CASSIRDLHYEQCF.